This is a list of T cell receptor beta chains from one sample in a study of siplizumab effects on memory and regulatory T cells. The repertoire was sequenced with immunoSEQ multiplex PCR; TCRdb's copy has only in-frame clones and lacks some. The profile covers some 97,000 clones, with about nine tenths appearing a single time and around 0.15% taken by the ten largest. Material for sequencing was CD4+ T cells sorted from blood. These receptors all stem from a human donor in good health. Both conserved end residues are part of each CDR3.

V gene: TRBV6-1; J gene: TRBJ1-3; CDR3 protein: CASSDPGSYSGNTIYF
V gene: TRBV6-1; J gene: TRBJ2-5; CDR3 protein: CASSAFQGVETQYF
V gene: TRBV27; J gene: TRBJ1-1; CDR3 protein: CASSLYGSFEAFF
V gene: TRBV7-9; J gene: TRBJ1-6; CDR3 protein: CASSFGTGGHSPLHF
V gene: TRBV11-2; J gene: TRBJ1-1; CDR3 protein: CASSSPGLGSAFF
V gene: TRBV5-4; J gene: TRBJ1-2; CDR3 protein: CASSLSTGSGYTF
V gene: TRBV7-9; J gene: TRBJ1-5; CDR3 protein: CASSSADQPQHF
V gene: TRBV28; J gene: TRBJ1-1; CDR3 protein: CASSPSDRNQAFF
V gene: TRBV6-6; J gene: TRBJ2-7; CDR3 protein: CASSYTSGGIYEQYF
V gene: TRBV5-4; J gene: TRBJ1-3; CDR3 protein: CASSLEPGGWGNTIYF
V gene: TRBV27; J gene: TRBJ1-1; CDR3 protein: CASSLRPNTEAFF
V gene: TRBV5-5; J gene: TRBJ2-1; CDR3 protein: CASSPGLPLGNEQFF
V gene: TRBV11-1; J gene: TRBJ1-6; CDR3 protein: CASSLDSPNSPLHF
V gene: TRBV18; J gene: TRBJ2-1; CDR3 protein: CASSPLPGSSYNEQFF
V gene: TRBV7-2; J gene: TRBJ1-6; CDR3 protein: CASSPDRGNSPLHF
V gene: TRBV19; J gene: TRBJ1-5; CDR3 protein: CASSIPGQGVNQPQHF
V gene: TRBV28; J gene: TRBJ1-5; CDR3 protein: CASSLWAGSNQPQHF
V gene: TRBV5-6; J gene: TRBJ2-2; CDR3 protein: CASSRVTGAGELFF
V gene: TRBV6-1; J gene: TRBJ2-5; CDR3 protein: CASSEGGASETQYF
V gene: TRBV4-1; J gene: TRBJ2-7; CDR3 protein: CASSQGRGLVGYEQYF
V gene: TRBV4-1; J gene: TRBJ2-1; CDR3 protein: CASSQVRGGISYNEQFF
V gene: TRBV2; J gene: TRBJ2-7; CDR3 protein: CASSDSGLLEGLYEQYF
V gene: TRBV30; J gene: TRBJ2-7; CDR3 protein: CAWSGSRDRRWGEQYF
V gene: TRBV19; J gene: TRBJ1-2; CDR3 protein: CASFRGAIGGYTF
V gene: TRBV7-9; J gene: TRBJ1-3; CDR3 protein: CASSLNRESGNTIYF
V gene: TRBV28; J gene: TRBJ2-5; CDR3 protein: CASRVWGQETQYF
V gene: TRBV7-3; J gene: TRBJ1-1; CDR3 protein: CASSGTGQGGTEAFF
V gene: TRBV27; J gene: TRBJ1-1; CDR3 protein: CASGGGYGGTEAFF
V gene: TRBV5-1; J gene: TRBJ2-7; CDR3 protein: CASSSLGIYEQYF
V gene: TRBV7-2; J gene: TRBJ2-7; CDR3 protein: CASSLGSGSYEQYF
V gene: TRBV28; J gene: TRBJ1-6; CDR3 protein: CASSFVRTAQGMNSPLHF
V gene: TRBV7-2; J gene: TRBJ2-7; CDR3 protein: CASSLAVHYEQYF
V gene: TRBV6-1; J gene: TRBJ2-1; CDR3 protein: CASSAPTGRRIDSEQFF
V gene: TRBV6-5; J gene: TRBJ1-1; CDR3 protein: CASSSPANTEAFF
V gene: TRBV28; J gene: TRBJ1-1; CDR3 protein: CASSSIGTSGTEAFF
V gene: TRBV7-9; J gene: TRBJ2-7; CDR3 protein: CASSLGAYEQYF
V gene: TRBV29-1; J gene: TRBJ2-2; CDR3 protein: CSVDGLVNTGELFF
V gene: TRBV6-1; J gene: TRBJ2-1; CDR3 protein: CASERGNEQFF
V gene: TRBV4-1; J gene: TRBJ2-5; CDR3 protein: CASDRASGGRRNEETQYF
V gene: TRBV10-3; J gene: TRBJ2-1; CDR3 protein: CALGTSGGAVPIF
V gene: TRBV19; J gene: TRBJ2-7; CDR3 protein: CASSTLTGYEQYF
V gene: TRBV6-5; J gene: TRBJ1-1; CDR3 protein: CASSYRGVGVNTEAFF
V gene: TRBV28; J gene: TRBJ1-3; CDR3 protein: CASWDFRNTIYF
V gene: TRBV18; J gene: TRBJ2-1; CDR3 protein: CASSPPTGGGNNEQFF
V gene: TRBV18; J gene: TRBJ2-3; CDR3 protein: CASSPGSPRDTQYF
V gene: TRBV29-1; J gene: TRBJ2-7; CDR3 protein: CSALSAQPYEQYF
V gene: TRBV6-6; J gene: TRBJ2-2; CDR3 protein: CASSPGQSSGELFF
V gene: TRBV25-1; J gene: TRBJ2-7; CDR3 protein: CASRDRDRAYEQYF
V gene: TRBV4-1; J gene: TRBJ1-4; CDR3 protein: CASSLGADEKLFF
V gene: TRBV7-3; J gene: TRBJ1-1; CDR3 protein: CASSLQGENTEAFF